These 7 T cell receptor beta chains were all obtained from the same sample, sequenced in a study of blood T cell repertoires in COVID-19. Sequencing used immunoSEQ multiplex PCR; TCRdb keeps in-frame clones, though not all of them. The data show under 250,000 clones, 80% seen once. Sequenced sample: peripheral blood. All receptors derive from a woman in her seventies with acute or convalescent COVID-19.

The chain employs TRBV18 and TRBJ2-4; 8 nucleotides match TRBD1. V shed 2 bases and J 6 bases; nucleotides not matched to a gene: 12. This CDR3 is 17 amino acids long. Germline values: CDR1 KGHSH, CDR2 LQKENI. As DNA, the CDR3 is TGTGCCAGCTCACCAGGCAGAACAGGGGGTTTGGGAAACATTCAGTACTTC. This encodes CASSPGRTGGLGNIQYF.

This clone was detected many times. V usage is TRBV3-1 (or the pseudogene TRBV3-2) and J usage is TRBJ2-4; 10 bases match TRBD1. Unmatched junction bases numbered 2, after V lost 4 bases and J lost 5 bases. Germline loops: CDR1 LGHDT, CDR2 YNNKEL (reference sequence). This CDR3 contains 14 residues. As DNA, the CDR3 is TGTGCCAGCAGCCGGACAGGGGGGGAAAACATTCAGTACTTC. It is translated as CASSRTGGENIQYF.

The rearrangement uses TRBV24-1 and TRBJ2-5; the match to TRBD2 covers 10 bases. Germline CDR1 reads KGHDR; CDR2 reads SFDVKD. Germline trimming cut 2 bases from V and 5 bases from J; bases unmatched to any gene: 7. The CDR3 contains 16 residues. CDR3 residues: CATSDYPAGGRETQYF. As DNA, the CDR3 is TGTGCCACCAGTGATTACCCAGCGGGGGGGCGGGAGACCCAGTACTTC.

J is TRBJ1-4 and V is TRBV2, with TRBD1 identical over 7 bases. This CDR3 spans 17 amino acids. CDR1 and CDR2 (germline): SNHLY, FYNNEI. Losses at the gene ends were 4 bases for V and 0 bases for J; bases not matched to a gene: 8. CDR3 DNA sequence: TGTGCCAGCAGTGGGCAGGGGGTAGGGGCAACTAATGAAAAACTGTTTTTT. Translated: CASSGQGVGATNEKLFF.

The rearrangement joins TRBV2 to TRBJ2-5; no clear D. The CDR3 runs 13 residues. Germline lookup yields CDR1 SNHLY and CDR2 FYNNEI. Trimming cost V 5 bases and J 2 bases, with 9 bases left between them. The CDR3 spells CASSITVQETQYF. The CDR3, as DNA: TGTGCCAGCAGTATCACAGTTCAAGAGACCCAGTACTTC.

This clone was recorded a few times. In DNA, the CDR3 is TGTGCCAGCAGCCCCGTGGGGCCGGACACTGAAGCTTTCTTT. Translation gives CASSPVGPDTEAFF. The gene calls are TRBV5-6 and TRBJ1-1; D may be TRBD1 (5 bases). This CDR3 is built from 14 residues. Trimming stripped 4 bases from V and 3 bases from J, with 13 bases between. The V gene's germline CDR1 is SGHDT and CDR2 YYEEEE.

The V and J genes are TRBV9 and TRBJ1-4, with unresolved D. The CDR3 runs to 13 residues. Trimming took off 1 base at V and 8 bases at J, with 9 bases between the two ends. Germline V lookup: CDR1 SGDLS, CDR2 YYNGEE. The CDR3 here is CASSVSTEEKLFF. CDR3 in DNA: TGTGCCAGCAGCGTATCTACAGAGGAAAAACTGTTTTTT. Supplemented by reference TRBV9 and TRBJ1-4, the full variable domain reads DSGVTQTPKHLITATGQRVTLRCSPRSGDLSVYWYQQSLDQGLQFLIQYYNGEERAKGNILERFSAQQFPDLHSELNLSSLELGDSALYFCASSVSTEEKLFFGSGTQLSVL.